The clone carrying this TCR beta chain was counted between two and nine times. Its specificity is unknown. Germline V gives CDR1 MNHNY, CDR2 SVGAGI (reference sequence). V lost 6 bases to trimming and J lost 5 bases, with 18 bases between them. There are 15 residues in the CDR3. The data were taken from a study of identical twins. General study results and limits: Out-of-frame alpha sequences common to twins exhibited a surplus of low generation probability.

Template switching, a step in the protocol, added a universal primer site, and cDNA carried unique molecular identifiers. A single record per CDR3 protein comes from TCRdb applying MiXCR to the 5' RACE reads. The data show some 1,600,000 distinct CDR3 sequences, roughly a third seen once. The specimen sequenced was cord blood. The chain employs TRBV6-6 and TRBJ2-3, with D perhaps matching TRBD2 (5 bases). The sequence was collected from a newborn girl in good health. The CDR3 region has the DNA TGTGCCAGCAGCGACGCTAGCCTCCGAGAAGATACGCAGTATTTT. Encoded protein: CASSDASLREDTQYF.